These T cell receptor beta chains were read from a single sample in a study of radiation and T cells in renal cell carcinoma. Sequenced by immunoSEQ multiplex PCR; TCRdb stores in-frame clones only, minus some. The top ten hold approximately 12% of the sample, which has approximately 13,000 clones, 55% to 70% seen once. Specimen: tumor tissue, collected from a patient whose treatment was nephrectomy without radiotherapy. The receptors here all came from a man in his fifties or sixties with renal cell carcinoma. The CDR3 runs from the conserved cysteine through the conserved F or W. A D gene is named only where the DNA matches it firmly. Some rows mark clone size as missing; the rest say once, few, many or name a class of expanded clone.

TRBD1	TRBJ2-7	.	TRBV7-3	CASSLTGQGLGEQYF	TGTGCCAGCAGCTTAACGGGACAGGGGTTGGGAGAGCAGTACTTC
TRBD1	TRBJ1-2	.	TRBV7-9	CASTTHGQGHGYTF	TGTGCCAGCACCACACACGGACAGGGGCACGGCTACACCTTC
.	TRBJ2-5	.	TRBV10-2	CASSIGQPETQYF	TGCGCCAGCAGTATCGGACAGCCAGAGACCCAGTACTTC
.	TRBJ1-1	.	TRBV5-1	CASKDLVAVMNTEAFF	TGCGCCAGCAAGGATTTGGTCGCCGTCATGAACACTGAAGCTTTCTTT
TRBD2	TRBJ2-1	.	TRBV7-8	CASSWGLAGPSSYNEQFF	TGTGCCAGCAGCTGGGGACTAGCGGGCCCGAGCTCCTACAATGAGCAGTTCTTC
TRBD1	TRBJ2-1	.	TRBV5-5	CASSLGTGNRANEQFF	TGTGCCAGCAGCTTAGGGACAGGGAACAGGGCCAATGAGCAGTTCTTC
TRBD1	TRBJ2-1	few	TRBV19	CASSFGQGENNEQFF	TGTGCCAGTAGTTTCGGACAGGGCGAAAACAATGAGCAGTTCTTC
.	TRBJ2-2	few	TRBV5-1	CASRQGPTGELFF	TGCGCCAGCAGGCAGGGCCCCACCGGGGAGCTGTTTTTT
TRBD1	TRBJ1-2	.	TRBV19	CASTDDLQGLNYGYTF	TGTGCCAGTACCGACGATCTACAGGGGTTGAACTATGGCTACACCTTC
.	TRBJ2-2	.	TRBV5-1	CASSLEAVNTGELFF	TGCGCCAGCAGCTTGGAAGCAGTGAACACCGGGGAGCTGTTTTTT
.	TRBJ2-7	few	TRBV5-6	CASSLAAVAKQYF	TGTGCCAGCAGCTTGGCCGCAGTGGCAAAGCAGTACTTC
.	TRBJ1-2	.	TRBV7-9	CASSLAGRTGRYTF	TGTGCCAGCAGCTTAGCGGGTAGGACGGGGCGCTACACCTTC
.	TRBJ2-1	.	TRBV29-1	CSVEDPGASSYNEQFF	TGCAGCGTTGAAGACCCGGGAGCCAGCTCCTACAATGAGCAGTTCTTC
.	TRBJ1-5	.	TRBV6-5	CGSRESGGSGQPQHF	TGTGGATCCAGGGAGAGTGGGGGGTCGGGGCAGCCCCAGCATTTT
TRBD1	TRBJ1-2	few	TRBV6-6	CASTPGQGDTF	TGTGCCAGCACCCCCGGACAGGGAGACACCTTC
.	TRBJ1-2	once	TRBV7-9	CASSLDGKLDYGYTF	TGTGCCAGCAGCTTAGATGGGAAACTAGACTATGGCTACACCTTC
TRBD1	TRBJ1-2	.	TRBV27	CASSFRRDRGIYTF	TGTGCCAGCAGTTTCCGACGGGACAGGGGTATCTACACCTTC
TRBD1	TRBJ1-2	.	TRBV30	CAWSGDRADYGYTF	TGTGCCTGGAGTGGAGACAGGGCTGACTATGGCTACACCTTC
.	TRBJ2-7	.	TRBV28	CASTAPPDRPTF	TGTGCCAGCACCGCCCCCCCGGACAGACCAACCTTC
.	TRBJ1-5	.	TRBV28	CASSLVAGNQPQHF	TGTGCCAGCAGTTTGGTGGCAGGCAATCAGCCCCAGCATTTT
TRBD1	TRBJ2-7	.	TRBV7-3	CASSSGQSYEQYF	TGTGCCAGCAGCTCGGGACAGTCCTACGAGCAGTACTTC
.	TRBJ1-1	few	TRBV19	CASSITGSMNTEAFF	TGTGCCAGTAGTATAACAGGTTCGATGAACACTGAAGCTTTCTTT
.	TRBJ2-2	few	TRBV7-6	CASSPQPNTGELFF	TGTGCCAGCAGCCCTCAACCGAACACCGGGGAGCTGTTTTTT
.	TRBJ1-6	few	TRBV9	CASSVDQLSNSPLHF	TGTGCCAGCAGCGTAGATCAATTATCCAATTCACCCCTCCACTTT
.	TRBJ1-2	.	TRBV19	CASNKWQGSGYTF	TGTGCCAGTAATAAGTGGCAGGGTAGTGGCTACACCTTC
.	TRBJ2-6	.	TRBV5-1	CASSSMDSPGLGANVLTF	TGCGCCAGCAGCTCGATGGACAGTCCAGGACTAGGGGCCAACGTCCTGACTTTC
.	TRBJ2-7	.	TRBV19	CASSQGVLLSGDEQYF	TGTGCCAGTAGTCAAGGGGTCCTCTTATCAGGGGACGAGCAGTACTTC
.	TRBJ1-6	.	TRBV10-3	CASSEALTKGPLHF	TGTGCCAGCAGTGAAGCGCTTACTAAGGGACCCCTCCACTTT
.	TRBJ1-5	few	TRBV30	CAWSKTSSNQPQHF	TGTGCCTGGAGTAAGACTTCAAGCAATCAGCCCCAGCATTTT
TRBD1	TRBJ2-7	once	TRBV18	CASSLQGDYEQYF	TGTGCCAGCTCCCTACAGGGGGACTACGAGCAGTACTTC
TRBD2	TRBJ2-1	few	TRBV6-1	CASSESLAGVYNEQFF	TGTGCCAGCAGTGAATCCTTGGCGGGGGTTTACAATGAGCAGTTCTTC
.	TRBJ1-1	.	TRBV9	CASTREGRSNTEAFF	TGTGCCAGCACTCGAGAGGGACGATCGAACACTGAAGCTTTCTTT
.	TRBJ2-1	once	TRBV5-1	CASISGPTNYNEQFF	TGCGCCAGCATCTCAGGCCCCACCAATTACAATGAGCAGTTCTTC
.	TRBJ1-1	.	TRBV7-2	CASSLVGVGTTEAFF	TGTGCCAGCAGCTTAGTGGGAGTGGGGACCACTGAAGCTTTCTTT
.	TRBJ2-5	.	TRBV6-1	CATDPLEASSGTQYF	TGTGCCACAGACCCCCTAGAAGCGAGCTCGGGGACCCAGTACTTC
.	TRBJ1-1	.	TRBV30	CAWIGAGIEAFF	TGTGCCTGGATAGGAGCGGGGATTGAAGCTTTCTTT
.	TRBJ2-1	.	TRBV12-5	CASGLVPDGKAGYNEQFF	TGTGCTAGTGGTTTGGTCCCGGACGGGAAAGCGGGCTACAATGAGCAGTTCTTC
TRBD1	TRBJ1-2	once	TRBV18	CASSRDRGQSGYTF	TGTGCCAGCTCCCGCGACAGGGGGCAAAGTGGCTACACCTTC
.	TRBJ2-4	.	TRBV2	CASSVGGNIQYF	TGTGCCAGCAGTGTCGGAGGAAACATTCAGTACTTC
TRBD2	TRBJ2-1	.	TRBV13	CASSLTSGDEQFF	TGTGCCAGCAGCCTGACTAGCGGGGATGAGCAGTTCTTC
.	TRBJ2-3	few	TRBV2	CASSYGASADTQYF	TGTGCCAGCAGTTACGGGGCCTCGGCAGATACGCAGTATTTT
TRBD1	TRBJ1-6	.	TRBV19	CASRSGTGALALNSPLHF	TGTGCCAGTCGCTCCGGGACAGGGGCCCTTGCCCTCAATTCACCCCTCCACTTT
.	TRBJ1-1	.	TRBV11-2	CASSLEGASNTEAFF	TGTGCCAGCAGCTTAGAGGGGGCTTCTAACACTGAAGCTTTCTTT